This is a list of T cell receptor beta chains from one sample in a study of T cells after yellow fever vaccination. TCRdb independently ran MiXCR on the 5' RACE reads; one entry per CDR3 protein. The table shows 300,000 to 400,000 distinct CDR3 sequences, with almost 4% occurring only once. Sequenced here: PBMCs, sampled 5 days after the yellow fever booster vaccination. Receptor source: a man younger than 35 who received the YFV17D yellow fever vaccine. Each CDR3 is given with its conserved first and last residue. A D gene is named only where the DNA matches it firmly. Part of the rows lack a size; the others show once, few, many or a class for expanded clones.

D gene	V gene	clone size	J gene	CDR3 protein	CDR3 DNA
TRBD2	TRBV2	few	TRBJ2-7	CASSETSGGLEQYF	TGTGCCAGCAGTGAAACTAGCGGGGGTTTGGAGCAGTACTTC
TRBD1	TRBV5-6	many	TRBJ2-6	CASSSLGAGGGGANVLTF	TGTGCCAGCAGCTCTTTAGGTGCAGGGGGTGGCGGGGCCAACGTCCTGACTTTC
.	TRBV6-2/TRBV6-3	.	TRBJ2-3	CAPDGGAFTDTQYF	TGTGCCCCAGATGGCGGGGCTTTCACAGATACGCAGTATTTT
.	TRBV6-5	few	TRBJ2-7	CASSFRTESYEQYF	TGTGCCAGCAGTTTTCGTACAGAATCCTACGAGCAGTACTTC
.	TRBV7-2	.	TRBJ2-3	CASSLVSSTQYF	TGTGCCAGCAGCTTAGTGTCTTCCACGCAGTATTTT
.	TRBV6-2/TRBV6-3	.	TRBJ1-1	CASNQGSTEAFF	TGTGCCAGCAATCAGGGGAGCACTGAAGCTTTCTTT
.	TRBV6-5	few	TRBJ2-2	CASSYPARGGELFF	TGTGCCAGCAGTTATCCCGCCAGGGGCGGGGAGCTGTTTTTT
TRBD2	TRBV29-1	few	TRBJ2-5	CSVEWRGAGETQYF	TGCAGCGTTGAATGGCGGGGGGCCGGGGAGACCCAGTACTTC
TRBD2	TRBV9	.	TRBJ2-5	CASSVGSSGGVREETQYF	TGTGCCAGCAGCGTAGGATCCAGCGGGGGGGTACGTGAAGAGACCCAGTACTTC
TRBD2	TRBV4-1	many	TRBJ2-5	CASSQGRGGRETQYF	TGCGCCAGCAGCCAAGGCCGGGGGGGGCGAGAGACCCAGTACTTC